In its sample, the clone carrying this T cell receptor beta chain was seen once. Its antigen is not known. The record originates from a study of T cell responses to AZD1222 COVID-19 vaccine. About the research overall: Pooling of second doses given at about 4 or about 12 weeks was done.

Clones were read by immunoSEQ multiplex PCR, and TCRdb kept only the in-frame ones, dropping some. Of roughly 150,000 clones detected, 80% to 90% appear once; the ten largest clones hold 5.1%. CDR1 and CDR2 (germline): SQVTM, ANQGSEA. This CDR3 region has 14 residues. V shed 4 bases and J shed 4 bases, with 14 bases lying between them. Broader study findings: Nearly half of the spike-specific TCRs reportedly recognize variant regions that carry no mutations.

The sequence came from an adult in good health. The genes are TRBV29-1 and TRBJ2-1, with a tentative D call TRBD1 (6 bases). This specimen was peripheral blood, taken on day 0 of AZD1222 vaccination. The CDR3 DNA sequence: TGCAGCGTTGGGGGGCTAGTCGGGTACAATGAGCAGTTCTTC. Translating it yields CSVGGLVGYNEQFF.